Described below is a single TCR beta chain sequence and its context. This clonotype has only a few counts. Its specific antigen is unknown. No per-base quality is available; no much larger clone lies one base away. The CDR3 covers 15 residues, taking in both the cysteine and the phenylalanine. The DNA shown is the 45-base CDR3, in frame from base 1. At the junction V is shortened by 3 bases and J by 5 bases, with 17 bases in between. CDR1 and CDR2 are read off the germline V gene as MDHEN and SYDVKM. This entry comes from a study of human T cells and chemical hapten exposure (dated by TCRdb to about 2021). Turning to the overall study: For sensitization, 2% DPC in acetone was applied to a roughly 2 cm by roughly 2 cm area of upper inner arm skin. Blood for TCR sequencing was provided by twenty-nine alopecia patients at one to four time points (pre-sensitization, 2, 6 and 24 weeks). Throughout the study period of 20 to 30 weeks, patients also received therapeutic DPC doses to the scalp every week. Patch testing was performed on the upper back with Finn chambers containing 0.01% DPC, and the patch tests were scored after 6 days according to International Contact Dermatitis Research Group standards. Peripheral blood TCR repertoire changes were tracked in vivo in alopecia patients during primary and secondary sensitization to the hapten diphenylcyclopropenone (DPC). Alopecia areata with under or over 50% scalp involvement, alopecia totalis and alopecia universalis were represented in the patient cohort, which was mostly female. Blood was sampled from patients pre-sensitization (week 0) and at 2, 6 and about 24 weeks after DPC sensitization. The libraries were sequenced as a pool, and the TCR yield per sample differed mostly because of small variations in library volumes within the pool. The study at large found these results: Compared with pre-sensitization or healthy control sets, expanded TCRs formed significantly more large CDR3 similarity clusters, which is consistent with antigen-driven responses. Because all patients had alopecia, a presumed autoimmune disease, the immune response of the patients might differ from that of healthy individuals. A positive correlation was found between the number of PT1 expanded TCRs and patch test score, with significance reached at thresholds 8, 16 and 32 but not 4. The number of TCRs above 1 in 1000 frequency did not change with DPC sensitization; there was no evidence of global repertoire structure alterations. Repeated subsampling changed both the strength of the expansion versus patch-test correlation and the threshold at which that correlation became significant.

The sample's time point, from its label and the paper: patch test 1, 2 weeks after DPC sensitization. The sample's treatment or condition label is to be understood as: therapeutic diphenylcyclopropenone sensitization with weekly scalp DPC. At every patch-test visit, the blood draw took place before the patch test was put on. To be eligible, patients had to be aged 18 to 70, diagnosed with alopecia and judged suitable for DPC therapy, while pregnant patients were excluded. Total RNA was extracted from unfractionated whole blood that had been collected in Tempus Blood RNA tubes. The library was prepared using RACE. TCRdb records NextSeq 500 as the sequencer. During library preparation, unique molecular identifiers were attached to individual cDNA molecules so that TCRs could be counted in a quantitative, reproducible way. Each blood RNA sample was used to sequence both TCR alpha and TCR beta chains. On the study's bioinformatics: Samples had a median of approximately 93,000 TCRs, with a range from about 23,224 to 750,000. The Decombinator software suite was used to annotate V, J and CDR3 in the TCR reads. For the PS versus PT1 abundance plots, all samples were subsampled to the same number of TCRs (28,000). TCRs were defined as expanded if absent before sensitization and observed at least eight times at the 2-week time point. TCRdb redid the processing of the public reads, applying fastp at Q25 and MiXCR, and retained in-frame beta chains. Each record represents a unique CDR3 protein, reported with the most common genes and DNA among its rows. V and J calls and clone size were set by TCRdb, not the authors. The sample includes some 94,000 distinct CDR3 sequences, with 9.5% to 15% observed a single time. Of the sample, over 2% is held by the ten largest clones.

The chain links TRBV28 with TRBJ2-7, with a weak D call of TRBD1 (6 bases match). The sequence was obtained from a woman aged 40 to 50 with alopecia areata. Some clones in this sample may be carry-over from other donors' samples. The sequencing used whole blood, collected in connection with sensitization to the hapten diphenylcyclopropenone (DPC). The CDR3 protein sequence reads: CASSFPATSGDEQYF. The bases read TGTGCCAGCAGTTTTCCAGCGACCTCAGGGGACGAGCAGTACTTC.